These 25 T cell receptor beta chains share one sample of origin, sequenced in a study of a mutant IDH1 vaccine in newly diagnosed glioma. Time point described: week 5, during vaccination. Each dose of the vaccine consisted of 300 ug of mutant IDH1 20-mer peptide, with topical imiquimod. No antigen has been assigned to these receptors. Clones were sequenced by immunoSEQ multiplex PCR, and TCRdb holds only the in-frame ones, with some missing. Of around 56,000 clones in the sample, 81% are singletons; the top ten hold roughly 3.5%. The source was PBMCs, collected from a glioma patient whose treatment included an IDH1 peptide vaccine. These receptors were obtained from a man aged 25-45 years with glioma.

The chain links TRBV5-5 to TRBJ2-2; no clear D gene. The CDR3 length is 15 residues. Germline-derived CDR1 and CDR2 are SGHKS and YYEKEE (reference sequence). Between the trimmed V and J ends, which lost 2 bases and 2 bases, there was a span of 10 bases. The CDR3 bases are TGTGCCAGCAGCTTCCGGGCTGATAACACCGGGGAGCTGTTTTTT. Translation: CASSFRADNTGELFF.

This clone occurred a few times. This chain joins TRBV5-5 and TRBJ1-1, with D uncertain. V was trimmed by 4 bases and J by 3 bases, leaving 10 bases between them. This CDR3 has 13 amino acids. Germline values: CDR1 SGHKS, CDR2 YYEKEE (reference sequence). CDR3 region: CASSLTGDTEAFF. The CDR3, as DNA: TGTGCCAGCAGCCTCACCGGGGACACTGAAGCTTTCTTT.

The chain recombines TRBV2 with TRBJ2-7, with D uncertain. With 5 bases removed from V and 2 bases from J, the gap between germline ends came to 13 bases. Germline CDR1 reads SNHLY; CDR2 reads FYNNEI. The CDR3 spans 14 residues. CDR3 amino acids: CASSNTIPTYEQYF. Written as DNA, the CDR3 is TGTGCCAGCAGTAACACAATCCCCACCTACGAGCAGTACTTC.

The chain couples TRBV2 to TRBJ2-5, with TRBD2 identical over 10 bases. The J call may not be correct, given that the DNA end is closer to TRBJ2-7. The germline CDR1 and CDR2 sequences are SNHLY and FYNNEI. This CDR3 has 17 amino acids. As DNA, the CDR3 is TGTGCCAGCAGTAACCAACTAGCGGGGACCTCGGCCTACGAGCAGTACTTC. This codes for CASSNQLAGTSAYEQYF.

The rearrangement links TRBV27 to TRBJ1-6, with 9 bases aligning to TRBD1. Trimming removed 2 bases from V and 7 bases from J; junction bases left unmatched: 9. CDR1 MNHEY and CDR2 SMNVEV come from the germline V gene (reference sequence). This CDR3 contains 17 residues. In DNA form, the CDR3 reads TGTGCCAGCAGTTTACGCCGGACAGGGGAAAGCAATTCACCCCTCCACTTT. Translation gives CASSLRRTGESNSPLHF.

The rearrangement links TRBV10-2 to TRBJ2-5; TRBD1 aligns across 10 bases. The germline gives CDR1 WSHSY, CDR2 SAAADI. V lost 5 bases to trimming and J lost 4 bases; unmatched junction nucleotides: 1. The CDR3 covers 13 residues. The CDR3 bases are TGCGCCAGCAGTAGGGACAGGGGAGAGACCCAGTACTTC. Amino acids: CASSRDRGETQYF.

The J gene is TRBJ1-2, the V gene TRBV7-9; D gene uncertain. CDR1 and CDR2 (germline): SEHNR, FQNEAQ (reference sequence). Trimming shortened V by 3 bases and J by 1 base, and 3 bases separated the two germline ends. This CDR3 contains 12 residues. The CDR3 reads CASSFSNYGYTF. Here the CDR3 DNA reads TGTGCCAGCAGCTTTAGTAACTATGGCTACACCTTC.

The rearrangement links TRBV28 to TRBJ1-2; 10 nucleotides align to TRBD1. This CDR3 has 13 residues. CDR1 is MDHEN and CDR2 is SYDVKM in the germline V gene. V lost 4 bases, J lost 5 bases, and 1 base stayed unmatched. In nucleotides, the CDR3 is TGTGCCAGCAGTTGGGACAGGGGTTATGGCTACACCTTC. Translation gives CASSWDRGYGYTF.

CDR3: CASSLSGGGTEAFF. DNA for the CDR3: TGTGCCAGCAGCTTATCCGGGGGGGGCACTGAAGCTTTCTTT. The V and J genes are TRBV5-4 and TRBJ1-1; D is perhaps TRBD1 (5 bases). The ends were cut back, 2 bases at V and 4 bases at J, with 12 bases in the middle. CDR3 size: 14 residues. CDR1 and CDR2 from the germline V gene are SGHNT and YYREEE (reference sequence).

This clone appeared a few times. V and J are TRBV6-6 and TRBJ1-1, with D possibly matching TRBD1 (6 bases). V lost 5 bases and J 1 base, leaving 8 bases between the germline ends. CDR3 size: 13 residues. Per the germline V gene, CDR1 is MNHNY and CDR2 is SVGAGI (reference sequence). In DNA form, the CDR3 reads TGTGCCAGCAGTAAACAGGGGAACACTGAAGCTTTCTTT. Translation: CASSKQGNTEAFF.

This clone was seen a few times. The chain carries TRBV5-1 and TRBJ1-1, with TRBD1 matching 8 bases. Germline lookup yields CDR1 SGHRS and CDR2 YFSETQ. With V trimmed by 4 bases and J by 1 base, 3 bases remained unmatched. CDR3 size: 14 residues. This CDR3 reads CASSKTGGNTEAFF. CDR3 DNA sequence: TGCGCCAGCAGCAAAACAGGGGGGAACACTGAAGCTTTCTTT. Supplemented by reference TRBV5-1 and TRBJ1-1, the full variable domain reads KAGVTQTPRYLIKTRGQQVTLSCSPISGHRSVSWYQQTPGQGLQFLFEYFSETQRNKGNFPGRFSGRQFSNSRSEMNVSTLELGDSALYLCASSKTGGNTEAFFGQGTRLTVV.

The chain combines TRBV7-9 with TRBJ2-7; D is perhaps TRBD2 (6 bases). The CDR3 spans 14 residues. Trimming cost V 6 bases and J 0 bases, with 12 bases left between them. Germline V gives CDR1 SEHNR, CDR2 FQNEAQ (reference sequence). The CDR3 DNA reads as TGTGCCAGCAGTCTAGCGCAGAGCTCCTACGAGCAGTACTTC. Translation gives CASSLAQSSYEQYF.

J is TRBJ2-3 and V is TRBV7-9, with no clear D. This CDR3 comprises 13 residues. V lost 1 base and J lost 4, with 6 bases in between. Germline V lookup: CDR1 SEHNR, CDR2 FQNEAQ (reference sequence). This chain's CDR3 is CASSLVGPDTQYF. The CDR3 bases are TGTGCCAGCAGCTTAGTGGGTCCAGATACGCAGTATTTT.

The chain combines TRBV19 with TRBJ1-1, with D possibly being TRBD1 (6 bases). V was trimmed by 8 bases and J by 10 bases, leaving 14 bases between them. CDR3 length equals 11 residues. The V gene's germline CDR1 is LNHDA and CDR2 SQIVND (reference sequence). The CDR3 protein is CASRTGSTAFF. The CDR3 region has the DNA TGTGCCAGTCGAACAGGGTCTACAGCTTTCTTT.

The V and J genes are TRBV7-9 and TRBJ2-5; possibly TRBD1 for D (7 bases). Germline V CDR1 and CDR2: SEHNR, FQNEAQ (reference sequence). V lost 4 bases and J 7 bases, leaving 13 bases between the germline ends. This CDR3 spans 13 amino acids. The CDR3 DNA follows: TGTGCCAGCAGCTGGGACTCAGGGGGGACCCAGTACTTC. Its translation: CASSWDSGGTQYF.

This chain joins TRBV5-1 and TRBJ1-1, with 7 bases identical to TRBD1. Germline CDR1 SGHRS, CDR2 YFSETQ. V was clipped by 3 bases and J by 5 bases; unmatched bases: 10. CDR3 length: 15 residues. The DNA for the CDR3 is TGCGCCAGCAGCTCCCGCTTGGGACAGAGAACTGAAGCTTTCTTT. The encoded protein is CASSSRLGQRTEAFF.

The CDR3 coding sequence is TGTGCCAGCAGCCACCGTCCCGGGACAGGGTCGGGCACTGAAGCTTTCTTT. Residues: CASSHRPGTGSGTEAFF. V is TRBV14 and J is TRBJ1-1, with 9 positions matching TRBD1. The ends lost 3 bases at V and 4 bases at J; junction bases unmatched: 12. Per germline, CDR1 SGHDN and CDR2 FVKESK. The CDR3 runs 17 residues.

In its sample, this clone was seen once. The V gene is TRBV19, the J gene TRBJ2-2; 8 positions agree with TRBD2. This CDR3 has 14 residues. V gave up 4 bases and J gave up 6 bases; unmatched junction bases: 4. Per germline, CDR1 LNHDA and CDR2 SQIVND (reference sequence). The CDR3 here is CASSKVGLAGELFF. DNA of the CDR3: TGTGCCAGTAGTAAGGTGGGACTAGCCGGGGAGCTGTTTTTT.

This chain uses TRBV2 with TRBJ2-5; D tentatively fits TRBD1 or TRBD2 (6 bases each). Between the trimmed V and J ends, which lost 2 bases and 5 bases, there was a span of 24 bases. CDR3 length equals 18 residues. CDR1 is SNHLY and CDR2 is FYNNEI in the germline V gene. CDR3 residues: CASSERGAGYTRGETQYF. The DNA for the CDR3 is TGTGCCAGCAGTGAACGCGGGGCAGGGTACACGAGGGGGGAGACCCAGTACTTC.

The CDR3 here is CASSLSGRGYNQPQHF. The DNA for the CDR3 is TGTGCCAGCAGTTTATCTGGCAGGGGATACAATCAGCCCCAGCATTTT. The V gene is TRBV27, the J gene TRBJ1-5, with TRBD1 as a possible D gene (6 bases). V shed 0 bases and J shed 3 bases, with 12 bases lying between them. CDR3 length equals 16 residues. The V gene's germline CDR1 is MNHEY and CDR2 SMNVEV (reference sequence).

This clone was observed a few times. The chain recombines TRBV9 with TRBJ1-5; D is possibly TRBD1 (6 bases). Trimming cost V 3 bases and J 4 bases, with 11 bases left between them. The CDR3 runs to 14 residues. CDR1 and CDR2 (germline): SGDLS, YYNGEE. The CDR3: CASSGGQWNQPQHF. In nucleotides, the CDR3 is TGTGCCAGCAGCGGCGGACAGTGGAATCAGCCCCAGCATTTT.

The chain uses TRBV19 and TRBJ2-5, with 8 bases identical to TRBD2. V trimming: 9 bases; J trimming: 0 bases; junction bases outside the gene matches: 3. Germline loops: CDR1 LNHDA, CDR2 SQIVND (reference sequence). This CDR3 is 13 amino acids long. The CDR3 DNA reads as TGTGCCAGCGGGGGGGGGTACCAAGAGACCCAGTACTTC. Translating it yields CASGGGYQETQYF.

The chain recombines TRBV13 with TRBJ2-7; unclear D gene. CDR3 length equals 12 residues. V gave up 2 bases and J gave up 4 bases, with 6 bases separating them. Germline CDR1 PRHDT, CDR2 FYEKMQ (reference sequence). The DNA for the CDR3 is TGTGCCAGCAGCTTACATGGGTACGAGCAGTACTTC. It codes for CASSLHGYEQYF.

This clone was detected only a few times. This chain connects TRBV19 to TRBJ1-1; D may be TRBD1 (5 bases). There are 13 residues in the CDR3. Germline V lookup: CDR1 LNHDA, CDR2 SQIVND (reference sequence). V dropped 3 bases and J dropped 5 bases, with 10 bases sitting between them. The CDR3 sequence is CASSIRGDTEAFF. The CDR3 DNA reads TGTGCCAGTAGTATTAGGGGAGATACTGAAGCTTTCTTT.

The chain links TRBV12-5 to TRBJ2-7; D possibly matches TRBD1 or TRBD2 (6 bases each). Germline loops: CDR1 LGHNT, CDR2 FRNRAP. The CDR3 runs to 16 residues. Trimming removed 0 bases at V and 2 bases at J, with 14 bases between. CDR3 coding DNA: TGTGCTAGTGGTTTGGTACTGCGGGGACAAGCCTACGAGCAGTACTTC. Protein product: CASGLVLRGQAYEQYF.